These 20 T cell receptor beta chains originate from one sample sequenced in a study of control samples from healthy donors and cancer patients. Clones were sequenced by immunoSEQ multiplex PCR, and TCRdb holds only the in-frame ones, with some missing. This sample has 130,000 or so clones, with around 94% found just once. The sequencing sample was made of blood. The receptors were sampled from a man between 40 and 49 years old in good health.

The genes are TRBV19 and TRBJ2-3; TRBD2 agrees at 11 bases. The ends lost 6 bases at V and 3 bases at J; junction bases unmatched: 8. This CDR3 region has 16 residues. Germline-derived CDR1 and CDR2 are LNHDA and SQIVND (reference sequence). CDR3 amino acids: CASSLTSGSGTDTQYF. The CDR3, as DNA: TGTGCCAGTAGCTTAACTAGCGGGAGTGGGACAGATACGCAGTATTTT.

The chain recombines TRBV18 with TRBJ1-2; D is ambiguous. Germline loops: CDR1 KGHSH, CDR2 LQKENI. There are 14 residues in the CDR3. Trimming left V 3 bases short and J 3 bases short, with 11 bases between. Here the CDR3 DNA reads TGTGCCAGCTCACCGGGCAGGTCGGACTATGGCTACACCTTC. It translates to CASSPGRSDYGYTF.

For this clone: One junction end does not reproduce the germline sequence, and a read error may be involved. Here the CDR3 reads CATSRDGRNQPQHF. The CDR3 bases are TGTGCCACCAGCCGAGACGGCCGCAATCAGCCCCAGCATTTT. The chain combines TRBV15 with TRBJ1-5, with D unresolved. The germline gives CDR1 LNHNV, CDR2 YYDKDF (reference sequence). CDR3 length: 14 residues.

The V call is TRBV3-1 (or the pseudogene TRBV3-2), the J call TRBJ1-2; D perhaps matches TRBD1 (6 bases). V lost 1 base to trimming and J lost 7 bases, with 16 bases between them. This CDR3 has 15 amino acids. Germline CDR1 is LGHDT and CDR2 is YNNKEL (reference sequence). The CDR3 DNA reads TGTGCCAGCAGCCAAGGAACAGGGTCCTTAGTTGGCTACACCTTC. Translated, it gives CASSQGTGSLVGYTF.

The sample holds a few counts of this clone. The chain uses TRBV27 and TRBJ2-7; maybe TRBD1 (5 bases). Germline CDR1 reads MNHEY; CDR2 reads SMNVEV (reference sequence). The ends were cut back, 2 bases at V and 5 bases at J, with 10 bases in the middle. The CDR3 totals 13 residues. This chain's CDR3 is CASSLTWGHEQYF. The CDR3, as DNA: TGTGCCAGCAGTTTAACCTGGGGCCACGAGCAGTACTTC.

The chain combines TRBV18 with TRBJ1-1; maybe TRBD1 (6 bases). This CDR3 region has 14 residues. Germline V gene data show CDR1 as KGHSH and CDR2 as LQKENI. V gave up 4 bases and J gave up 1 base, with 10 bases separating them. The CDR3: CASSQGQPNTEAFF. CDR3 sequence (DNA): TGTGCCAGCTCACAAGGACAGCCGAACACTGAAGCTTTCTTT.

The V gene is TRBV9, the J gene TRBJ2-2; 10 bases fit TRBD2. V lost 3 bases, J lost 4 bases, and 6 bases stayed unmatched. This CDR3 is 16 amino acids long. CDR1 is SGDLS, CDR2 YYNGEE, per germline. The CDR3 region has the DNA TGTGCCAGCAGCGCCAAATCTAGCGGGAGCACCGGGGAGCTGTTTTTT. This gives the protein CASSAKSSGSTGELFF. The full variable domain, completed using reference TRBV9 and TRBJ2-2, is DSGVTQTPKHLITATGQRVTLRCSPRSGDLSVYWYQQSLDQGLQFLIQYYNGEERAKGNILERFSAQQFPDLHSELNLSSLELGDSALYFCASSAKSSGSTGELFFGEGSRLTVL.

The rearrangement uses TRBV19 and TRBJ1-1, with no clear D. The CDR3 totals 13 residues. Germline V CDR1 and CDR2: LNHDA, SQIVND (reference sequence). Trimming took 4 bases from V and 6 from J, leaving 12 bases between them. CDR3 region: CASSSLSGAEAFF. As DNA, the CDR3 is TGTGCCAGTAGTAGTCTGAGCGGGGCTGAAGCTTTCTTT.

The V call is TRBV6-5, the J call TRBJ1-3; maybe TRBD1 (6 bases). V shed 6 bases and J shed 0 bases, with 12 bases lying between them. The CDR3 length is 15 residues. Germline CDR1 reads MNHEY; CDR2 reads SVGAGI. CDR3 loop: CASRERDTSGNTIYF. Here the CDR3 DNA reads TGTGCCAGCAGAGAGCGGGACACCTCTGGAAACACCATATATTTT.

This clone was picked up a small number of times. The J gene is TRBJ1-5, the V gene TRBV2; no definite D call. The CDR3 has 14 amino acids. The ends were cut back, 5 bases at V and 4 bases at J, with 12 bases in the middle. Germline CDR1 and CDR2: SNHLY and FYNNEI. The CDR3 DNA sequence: TGTGCCAGCAGTCTCGACATGGGTAATCAGCCCCAGCATTTT. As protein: CASSLDMGNQPQHF. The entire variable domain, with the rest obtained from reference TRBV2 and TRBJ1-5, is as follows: EPEVTQTPSHQVTQMGQEVILRCVPISNHLYFYWYRQILGQKVEFLVSFYNNEISEKSEIFDDQFSVERPDGSNFTLKIRSTKLEDSAMYFCASSLDMGNQPQHFGDGTRLSIL.

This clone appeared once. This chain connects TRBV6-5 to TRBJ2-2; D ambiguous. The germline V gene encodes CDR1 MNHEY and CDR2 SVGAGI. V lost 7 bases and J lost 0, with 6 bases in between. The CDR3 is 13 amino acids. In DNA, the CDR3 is TGTGCCAGCATACAAGCGAACACCGGGGAGCTGTTTTTT. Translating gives CASIQANTGELFF.

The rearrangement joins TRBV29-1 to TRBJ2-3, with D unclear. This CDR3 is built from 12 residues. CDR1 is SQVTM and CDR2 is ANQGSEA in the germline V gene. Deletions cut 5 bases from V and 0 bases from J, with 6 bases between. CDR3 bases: TGCAGCGTTCGGGTTAGCACAGATACGCAGTATTTT. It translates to CSVRVSTDTQYF.

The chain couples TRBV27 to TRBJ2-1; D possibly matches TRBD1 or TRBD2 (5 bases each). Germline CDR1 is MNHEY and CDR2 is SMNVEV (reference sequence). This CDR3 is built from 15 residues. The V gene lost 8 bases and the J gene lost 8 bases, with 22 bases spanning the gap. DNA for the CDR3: TGTGCCAGCTTTCCTACGGGACCCCCCAGCGATGAGCAGTTCTTC. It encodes CASFPTGPPSDEQFF.

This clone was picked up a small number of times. The CDR3, as DNA: TGTGCCAGCAGTTTAGCGAGTGATCTGAGATTTAATTCACCCCTCCACTTT. Protein sequence: CASSLASDLRFNSPLHF. The rearrangement links TRBV27 to TRBJ1-6, with D hard to call. In germline, CDR1 is MNHEY, CDR2 SMNVEV (reference sequence). V was shortened by 2 bases and J by 6 bases, with 17 bases between the two germline ends. The CDR3 extends over 17 amino acids.

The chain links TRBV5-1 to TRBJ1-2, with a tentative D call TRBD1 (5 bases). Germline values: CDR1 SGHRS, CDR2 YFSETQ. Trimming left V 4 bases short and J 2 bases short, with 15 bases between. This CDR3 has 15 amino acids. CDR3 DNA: TGCGCCAGCAGCCCCCAGGAGGGGATGAACTATGGCTACACCTTC. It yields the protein CASSPQEGMNYGYTF. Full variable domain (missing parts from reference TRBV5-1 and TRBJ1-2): KAGVTQTPRYLIKTRGQQVTLSCSPISGHRSVSWYQQTPGQGLQFLFEYFSETQRNKGNFPGRFSGRQFSNSRSEMNVSTLELGDSALYLCASSPQEGMNYGYTFGSGTRLTVV.

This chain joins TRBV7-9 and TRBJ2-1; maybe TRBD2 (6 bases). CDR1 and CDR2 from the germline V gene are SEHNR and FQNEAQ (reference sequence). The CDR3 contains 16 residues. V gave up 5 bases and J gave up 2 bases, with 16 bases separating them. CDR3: CASSPRTGEAYNEQFF. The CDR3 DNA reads TGTGCCAGCAGCCCCCGCACCGGGGAGGCCTACAATGAGCAGTTCTTC.

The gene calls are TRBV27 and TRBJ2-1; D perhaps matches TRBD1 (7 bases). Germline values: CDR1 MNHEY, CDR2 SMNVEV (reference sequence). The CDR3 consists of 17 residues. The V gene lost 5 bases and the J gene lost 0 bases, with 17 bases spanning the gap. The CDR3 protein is CASSRDSATSSYNEQFF. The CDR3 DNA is TGTGCCAGCAGTCGGGACAGCGCGACTAGCTCCTACAATGAGCAGTTCTTC.

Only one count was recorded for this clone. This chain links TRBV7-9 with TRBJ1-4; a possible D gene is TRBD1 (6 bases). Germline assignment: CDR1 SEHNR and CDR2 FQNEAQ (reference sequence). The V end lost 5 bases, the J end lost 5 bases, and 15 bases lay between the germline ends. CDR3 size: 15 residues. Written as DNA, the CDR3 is TGTGCCAGCAGCCCAAGGACAGAGCCAAATGAAAAACTGTTTTTT. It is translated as CASSPRTEPNEKLFF.

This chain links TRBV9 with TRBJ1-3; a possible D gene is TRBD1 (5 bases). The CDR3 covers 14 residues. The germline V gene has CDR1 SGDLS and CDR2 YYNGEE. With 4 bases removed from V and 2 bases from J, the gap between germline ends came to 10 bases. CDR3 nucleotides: TGTGCCAGCAGCCTTGGGACTCCTGGAAACACCATATATTTT. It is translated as CASSLGTPGNTIYF.

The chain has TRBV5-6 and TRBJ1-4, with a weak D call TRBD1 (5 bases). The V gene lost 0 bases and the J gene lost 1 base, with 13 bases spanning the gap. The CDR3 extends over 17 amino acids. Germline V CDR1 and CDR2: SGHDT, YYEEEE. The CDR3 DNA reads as TGTGCCAGCAGCTTGGAAGGGGAAAGAAGAACTAATGAAAAACTGTTTTTT. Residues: CASSLEGERRTNEKLFF.